A selection of T cell receptor beta chains follows, all from one sample in a study of response to subunit inactivated influenza vaccine. Using its own MiXCR run on the RT-PCR reads, TCRdb lists one record per CDR3 protein. This sample carries hundreds of thousands of distinct CDR3 sequences, 12% of them seen once, and the ten largest clones take about a tenth. The specimen comprised PBMCs from blood, sampled on the day of vaccination. All receptors derive from a man aged 50-59 years who received an inactivated influenza vaccine. Each CDR3 is given with its conserved first and last residue. Only part of the rows carry a size: once, few, many, or a class if the clone is expanded.

abundance: few
j_gene: TRBJ2-2
v_gene: TRBV7-2
CDR3aa: CASSLAPRQGDYTGELFF

abundance: few
j_gene: TRBJ1-5
v_gene: TRBV20-1
CDR3aa: CSARGGQQGASNQPQHF

abundance: few
j_gene: TRBJ2-6
v_gene: TRBV30
CDR3aa: CAAQGVSGANVLTF

abundance: once
j_gene: TRBJ2-1
v_gene: TRBV7-8
CDR3aa: CASSLGAGGESVQFF

abundance: -
j_gene: TRBJ2-2
v_gene: TRBV29-1
CDR3aa: CSVEPGAGELFF

abundance: many
j_gene: TRBJ2-3
v_gene: TRBV15
CDR3aa: CATSVNTDTQYF

abundance: few
j_gene: TRBJ2-5
v_gene: TRBV27
CDR3aa: CASGWKRESGQETQYF

abundance: -
j_gene: TRBJ2-2
v_gene: TRBV5-1
CDR3aa: CASSLDVVTGELFF

abundance: -
j_gene: TRBJ1-2
v_gene: TRBV19
CDR3aa: CASSTWEPANYGYTF

abundance: few
j_gene: TRBJ2-2
v_gene: TRBV5-1
CDR3aa: CASSLDPATNTGELFF

abundance: few
j_gene: TRBJ2-2
v_gene: TRBV12-5
CDR3aa: CASGLGGGELFF

abundance: few
j_gene: TRBJ1-2
v_gene: TRBV7-3
CDR3aa: CASRMGLAVGYTF

abundance: few
j_gene: TRBJ2-3
v_gene: TRBV4-3
CDR3aa: CASSHYVLAASSTDTQYF

abundance: once
j_gene: TRBJ1-1
v_gene: TRBV29-1
CDR3aa: CSVGMGRVAGTEAFF

abundance: many
j_gene: TRBJ2-3
v_gene: TRBV7-9
CDR3aa: CASSLSGASGKDTQYF

abundance: few
j_gene: TRBJ2-3
v_gene: TRBV5-1
CDR3aa: CASRKSGGPPDTQYF

abundance: -
j_gene: TRBJ2-1
v_gene: TRBV7-3
CDR3aa: CASSPLGAALNNEQFF

abundance: few
j_gene: TRBJ1-1
v_gene: TRBV12-3/TRBV12-4
CDR3aa: CASSPLAGANTEAFF

abundance: -
j_gene: TRBJ2-7
v_gene: TRBV12-3/TRBV12-4
CDR3aa: CASSLARPGGDEQYF

abundance: -
j_gene: TRBJ2-5
v_gene: TRBV3-1
CDR3aa: CASSQDILAGKKETQYF

abundance: few
j_gene: TRBJ1-6
v_gene: TRBV4-2
CDR3aa: CASSPLDPKDNSPLHF

abundance: -
j_gene: TRBJ2-5
v_gene: TRBV9
CDR3aa: CASSVGASGQETQYF

abundance: few
j_gene: TRBJ1-5
v_gene: TRBV6-1
CDR3aa: CASSEAGRGRRYQPQHF

abundance: -
j_gene: TRBJ2-2
v_gene: TRBV5-1
CDR3aa: CASSPHSGTGELFF

abundance: few
j_gene: TRBJ2-7
v_gene: TRBV7-2
CDR3aa: CASSLVPTTVNYEQYF

abundance: many
j_gene: TRBJ1-1
v_gene: TRBV28
CDR3aa: CASSNSGGFAAFF

abundance: many
j_gene: TRBJ2-7
v_gene: TRBV28
CDR3aa: CASSLSGSSYEQYF

abundance: few
j_gene: TRBJ1-1
v_gene: TRBV25-1
CDR3aa: CASSETAMNTEAFF

abundance: -
j_gene: TRBJ2-1
v_gene: TRBV5-1
CDR3aa: CASSSPERGYNEQFF

abundance: many
j_gene: TRBJ2-5
v_gene: TRBV12-3/TRBV12-4
CDR3aa: CASRLEAETQYF

abundance: many
j_gene: TRBJ1-1
v_gene: TRBV6-1
CDR3aa: CASRTGRPPMNTEAFF

abundance: few
j_gene: TRBJ1-5
v_gene: TRBV4-1
CDR3aa: CASSQARVGNQPQHF

abundance: -
j_gene: TRBJ2-7
v_gene: TRBV4-2
CDR3aa: CASSQVGLAGVYEQYF

abundance: many
j_gene: TRBJ2-2
v_gene: TRBV7-2
CDR3aa: CASSFRSTGELFF

abundance: -
j_gene: TRBJ2-3
v_gene: TRBV2
CDR3aa: CASSEARAGVNTDTQYF

abundance: few
j_gene: TRBJ2-2
v_gene: TRBV29-1
CDR3aa: CSADSGGGSLGELFF

abundance: -
j_gene: TRBJ2-3
v_gene: TRBV4-2
CDR3aa: CASSAYGSGDSTDTQYF

abundance: few
j_gene: TRBJ2-1
v_gene: TRBV29-1
CDR3aa: CSVRRVDDEQFF

abundance: few
j_gene: TRBJ1-2
v_gene: TRBV12-3/TRBV12-4
CDR3aa: CASNPQGALNYGYTF

abundance: few
j_gene: TRBJ1-2
v_gene: TRBV12-3/TRBV12-4
CDR3aa: CASSAYGYTF

abundance: many
j_gene: TRBJ2-7
v_gene: TRBV7-2
CDR3aa: CASSPRTSAYEQYF

abundance: -
j_gene: TRBJ1-2
v_gene: TRBV7-3
CDR3aa: CASSPGTGPGGYTF

abundance: -
j_gene: TRBJ2-3
v_gene: TRBV18
CDR3aa: CASSPRGRATDTQYF

abundance: few
j_gene: TRBJ1-1
v_gene: TRBV29-1
CDR3aa: CSGGRGGQGATEAFF

abundance: few
j_gene: TRBJ2-7
v_gene: TRBV3-1
CDR3aa: CASSQGRTSSYEQYF

abundance: few
j_gene: TRBJ2-3
v_gene: TRBV27
CDR3aa: CASSLSVLAGGSTDTQYF

abundance: few
j_gene: TRBJ2-1
v_gene: TRBV20-1
CDR3aa: CSARDPGRYEQFF

abundance: few
j_gene: TRBJ2-7
v_gene: TRBV24-1
CDR3aa: CATSDYSGQGPYEQYF

abundance: -
j_gene: TRBJ2-3
v_gene: TRBV6-5
CDR3aa: CASSYSTRQGGDTQYF

abundance: -
j_gene: TRBJ2-3
v_gene: TRBV29-1
CDR3aa: CSVSSGRADTQYF

abundance: many
j_gene: TRBJ2-2
v_gene: TRBV28
CDR3aa: CASSPFIWGSGGELFF

abundance: few
j_gene: TRBJ2-1
v_gene: TRBV5-5
CDR3aa: CASSLIQGGEQFF

abundance: few
j_gene: TRBJ2-3
v_gene: TRBV20-1
CDR3aa: CSARGVSGRRTDTQYF